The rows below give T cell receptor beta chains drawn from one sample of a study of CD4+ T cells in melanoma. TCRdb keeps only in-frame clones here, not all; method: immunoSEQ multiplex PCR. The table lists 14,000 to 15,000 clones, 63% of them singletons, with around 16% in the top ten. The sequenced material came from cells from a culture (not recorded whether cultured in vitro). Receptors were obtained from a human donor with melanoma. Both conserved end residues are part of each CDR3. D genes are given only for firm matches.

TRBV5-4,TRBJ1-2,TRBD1,CASRAGTEIYGYTF
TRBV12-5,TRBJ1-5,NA,CASRRESPPDQPQHF
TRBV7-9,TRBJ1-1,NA,CASSLGPGTYAEAFF
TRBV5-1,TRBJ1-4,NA,CASSIDPGGSEKLFF
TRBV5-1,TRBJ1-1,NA,CASSGGGPNTEAFF
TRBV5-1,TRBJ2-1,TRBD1,CASSFRGPNYNEQFF
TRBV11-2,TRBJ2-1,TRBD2,CASRYGAGDSYNEQFF
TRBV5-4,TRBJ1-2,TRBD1,CASSLGGPGGAKMYGYTF
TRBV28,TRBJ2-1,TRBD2,CASGGEGSGHNEQFF
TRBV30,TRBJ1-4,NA,CAWSPVDEKLFF
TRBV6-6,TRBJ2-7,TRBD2,CATSGGASYEQYF
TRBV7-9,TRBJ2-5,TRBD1,CASSSNPGDRGETQYF
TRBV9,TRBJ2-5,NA,CASSVGLGAAQETQYF
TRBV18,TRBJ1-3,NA,CASSPVNSPTGNTIYF
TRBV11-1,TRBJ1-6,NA,CASRPLSRGSPLHF
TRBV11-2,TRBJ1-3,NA,CASSLVRGSGNTIYF
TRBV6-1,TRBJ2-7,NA,CASSVYEQYF
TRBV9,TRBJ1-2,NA,CASSVALTDYGYTF
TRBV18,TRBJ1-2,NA,CASSPGGPKANYGYTF
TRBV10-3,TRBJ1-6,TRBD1,CASSYGSGGHSPLHF
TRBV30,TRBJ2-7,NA,CAWSVRYEQYF
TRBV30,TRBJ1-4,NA,CAWNRGSHYEKLFF
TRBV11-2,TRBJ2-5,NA,CASRFFGSDGETQYF
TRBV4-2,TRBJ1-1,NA,CASSTENTEAFF
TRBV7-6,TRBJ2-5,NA,CASSFGGTQYF
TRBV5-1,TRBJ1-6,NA,CASSLAFGRSPLHF
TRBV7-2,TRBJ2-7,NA,CASSSDLLAYEQYF
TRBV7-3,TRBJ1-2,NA,CASSYIGGDGYTF
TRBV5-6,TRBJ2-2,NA,CASSLDTLTNTGELFF
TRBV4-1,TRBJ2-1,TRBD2,CASSQGPLGGAYNEQFF
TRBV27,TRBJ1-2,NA,CASTSRGYGYTF
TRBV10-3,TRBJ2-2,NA,CAISESSGGRGGELFF
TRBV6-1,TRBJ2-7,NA,CASSPGGTRYYEQYF
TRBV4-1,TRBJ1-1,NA,CASSGVGFIKNTEAFF
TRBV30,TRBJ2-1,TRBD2,CAGRLAGGSNEQFF
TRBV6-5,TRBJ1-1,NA,CASSRGRRTEAFF
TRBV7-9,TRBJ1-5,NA,CASSLQGDQPQHF
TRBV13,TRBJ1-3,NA,CASSSGKISGNTIYF
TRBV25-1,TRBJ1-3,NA,CASSYGNTIYF
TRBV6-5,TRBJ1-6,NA,CASSPWAGDSPLHF
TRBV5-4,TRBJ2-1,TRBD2,CASSMSGGLYNEQFF
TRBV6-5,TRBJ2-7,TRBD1,CASSYTPGGFGHEQYF
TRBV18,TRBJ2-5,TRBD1,CASSPDRGGETQYF
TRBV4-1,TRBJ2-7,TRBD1,CASSLPRTGESYEQYF
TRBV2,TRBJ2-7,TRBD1,CASRGGGQGTTSYEQYF
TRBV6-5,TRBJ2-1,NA,CASRSGTYNEQFF
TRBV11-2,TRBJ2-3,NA,CASSSTTGGDTQYF